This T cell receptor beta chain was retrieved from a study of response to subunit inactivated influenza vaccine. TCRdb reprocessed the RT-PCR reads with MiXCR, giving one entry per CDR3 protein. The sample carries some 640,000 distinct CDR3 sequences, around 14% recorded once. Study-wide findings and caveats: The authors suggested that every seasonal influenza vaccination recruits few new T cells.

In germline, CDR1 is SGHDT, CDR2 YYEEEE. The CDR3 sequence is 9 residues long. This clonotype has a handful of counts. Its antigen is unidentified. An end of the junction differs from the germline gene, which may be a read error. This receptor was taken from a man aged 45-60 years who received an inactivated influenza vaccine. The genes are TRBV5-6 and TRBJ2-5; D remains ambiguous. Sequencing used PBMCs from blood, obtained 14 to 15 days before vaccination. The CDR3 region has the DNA TGCACCCATGAAGAGACCCAGTACTTC. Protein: CTHEETQYF.